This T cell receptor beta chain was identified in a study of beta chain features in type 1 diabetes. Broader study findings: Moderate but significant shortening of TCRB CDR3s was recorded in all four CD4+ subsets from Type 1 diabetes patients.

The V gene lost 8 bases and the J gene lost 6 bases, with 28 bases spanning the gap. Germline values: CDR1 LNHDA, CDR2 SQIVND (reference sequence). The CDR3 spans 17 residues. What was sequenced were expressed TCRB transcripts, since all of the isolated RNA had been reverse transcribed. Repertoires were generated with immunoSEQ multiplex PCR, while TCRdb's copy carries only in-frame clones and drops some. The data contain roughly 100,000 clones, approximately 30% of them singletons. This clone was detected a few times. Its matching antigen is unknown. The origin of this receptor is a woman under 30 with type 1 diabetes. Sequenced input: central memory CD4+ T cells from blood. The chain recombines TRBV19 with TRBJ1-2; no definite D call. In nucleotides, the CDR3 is TGTGCCAGTGCATTCAAAAGACCTTCTGCCGCCCGGGATGGCTACACCTTC. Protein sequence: CASAFKRPSAARDGYTF.